This T cell receptor (beta chain) is drawn from a study of shared clonotypes between healthy human individuals. The sample holds a few counts of this clone. Only CD45RO-negative cells positively selected for CCR7 counted as naive CD8 cells, so terminally differentiated effector memory CD45RA+ cells were excluded. Healthy adults negative for HIV, lacking recent acute infections or vaccinations, served as donors. This CDR3 comprises 12 residues. The V end lost 7 bases, the J end lost 4 bases, and 7 bases lay between the germline ends. The germline V gene encodes CDR1 SEHNR and CDR2 FQNEAQ (reference sequence). Profiled with immunoSEQ multiplex PCR; TCRdb holds only in-frame clones, not every one. The top ten clones hold approximately 0.11% of a sample with hundreds of thousands of clones, roughly 95% of them seen once.

The TCR was taken from a woman between 25 and 40 years old in good health. The chain couples TRBV7-9 to TRBJ1-4; D remains ambiguous. Source material: naive CD8+ T cells sorted from blood. CDR3 nucleotides: TGTGCCAGCACCCAACATAATGAAAAACTGTTTTTT. Residues: CASTQHNEKLFF.